One sample yielded the 22 T cell receptor beta chains listed below, sequenced in a study of blood T cell repertoires in COVID-19. Assay: immunoSEQ multiplex PCR; the TCRdb copy retains only in-frame clones and omits some. The sample carries approximately 28,000 clones, approximately 81% recorded once. Sequencing was carried out using peripheral blood. The receptor source for this set is a woman aged 55-70 years with acute or convalescent COVID-19.

The chain uses TRBV2 and TRBJ1-2; 7 nucleotides agree with TRBD1. The CDR3 covers 15 residues. The V segment lost 2 bases and the J segment 0 bases; nucleotides outside the gene matches: 3. Germline V gene sequence: CDR1 SNHLY, CDR2 FYNNEI. The DNA of the CDR3 is TGTGCCAGCAGTGAACGGGGACAGACTAACTATGGCTACACCTTC. It translates to CASSERGQTNYGYTF.

This sequence joins TRBV29-1 and TRBJ1-1; no clear D. The CDR3 is 12 residues long. V was clipped by 6 bases and J by 4 bases, with 12 bases between them. Per the germline V gene, CDR1 is SQVTM and CDR2 is ANQGSEA. CDR3 region: CSVEVRVTEAFF. CDR3 coding DNA: TGCAGCGTCGAGGTGAGGGTCACTGAAGCTTTCTTT.

V is TRBV7-2 and J is TRBJ2-3, with TRBD2 matching 10 bases. Germline-derived CDR1 and CDR2 are SGHTA and FQGNSA. The CDR3 loop spans 15 amino acids. V lost 5 bases to trimming and J lost 3 bases; unmatched junction nucleotides: 5. The CDR3, as DNA: TGTGCCAGCAGCCTTAGCGGGGGGTATACAGATACGCAGTATTTT. As protein: CASSLSGGYTDTQYF.

J is TRBJ1-5 and V is TRBV12-3 or TRBV12-4; no definite D call. The CDR3 length is 13 residues. Trimming took off 5 bases at V and 9 bases at J, with 14 bases between the two ends. CDR3 DNA: TGTGCCAGCAGTGTCCACCGAGCGGGGCCCCAGCATTTT. Amino acids: CASSVHRAGPQHF.

This clone was seen a single time. The genes are TRBV30 and TRBJ2-7, with D possibly matching TRBD1 (5 bases). Between the trimmed V and J ends, which lost 4 bases and 2 bases, there was a span of 15 bases. Germline V gene sequence: CDR1 GTSNPN, CDR2 SVGIG (reference sequence). The CDR3 consists of 14 residues. CDR3: CAWNPPRQTYEQYF. Written as DNA, the CDR3 is TGTGCCTGGAACCCCCCCAGACAGACCTACGAGCAGTACTTC.

Comment on this clone: A read error is possible here, since a much larger clone lies one base away. The chain uses TRBV2 and TRBJ1-6; D is uncertain. The CDR3 totals 14 residues. V was cut by 4 bases and J by 0 bases, with 4 bases left in between. Germline V lookup: CDR1 SNHLY, CDR2 FYNNEI. CDR3 bases: TGTGCCAGCAGTGCCAGCTCCTATAATTCACCCCTCCACTTT. The encoded protein is CASSASSYNSPLHF.

This clone has more than one count but fewer than ten. CDR3 sequence: CASSLGFGRQGGGPYTGELFF. The CDR3 DNA sequence: TGTGCCAGCAGCTTAGGCTTCGGGAGACAGGGGGGCGGACCCTACACCGGGGAGCTGTTTTTT. The J gene is TRBJ2-2, the V gene TRBV7-8, with 9 nucleotides matching TRBD1. The CDR3 covers 21 residues. The germline CDR1 and CDR2 sequences are SGHVS and FQNEAQ. J gave up 3 bases and V 1 base, and 18 bases lay outside the gene matches. The full variable domain, with the rest looked up from reference TRBV7-8 and TRBJ2-2, is GAGVSQSPRYKVAKRGQDVALRCDPISGHVSLFWYQQALGQGPEFLTYFQNEAQLDKSGLPSDRFFAERPEGSVSTLKIQRTQQEDSAVYLCASSLGFGRQGGGPYTGELFFGEGSRLTVL.

CDR3 bases: TGTGCCAGCAGCCGGGGACTAGGGTCCCACGAGCAGTACTTC. Translating gives CASSRGLGSHEQYF. The chain links TRBV27 to TRBJ2-7, with 8 bases lining up with TRBD2. V lost 6 bases, J lost 5 bases, and 9 bases stayed unmatched. CDR1 and CDR2 (germline): MNHEY, SMNVEV (reference sequence). This CDR3 spans 14 amino acids.

This chain connects TRBV6-5 to TRBJ2-2; 9 nucleotides align to TRBD1. The junction had 8 bases not matched to a gene; V was cut back by 4 bases and J by 8 bases. The CDR3 contains 15 residues. Per the germline V gene, CDR1 is MNHEY and CDR2 is SVGAGI. CDR3 bases: TGTGCCAGCAGTTCCGGGACAGGGAAGAGGGGGGAGCTGTTTTTT. Its protein is CASSSGTGKRGELFF.

V and J are TRBV13 and TRBJ1-6, with D tentatively TRBD1 (5 bases). The ends were cut back, 5 bases at V and 7 bases at J, with 15 bases in the middle. The CDR3 is 15 residues long. Germline V gives CDR1 PRHDT, CDR2 FYEKMQ (reference sequence). CDR3 in DNA: TGTGCCAGCAGCCCTATGACAGTCCCAAATTCACCCCTCCACTTT. Amino acid sequence: CASSPMTVPNSPLHF.

CDR3 DNA: TGTGCCACCAGGGACAGGAAAAACATTCAGTACTTC. This sequence encodes CATRDRKNIQYF. The rearrangement joins TRBV24-1 to TRBJ2-4; 7 bases align to TRBD1. Germline CDR1 and CDR2: KGHDR and SFDVKD. J gave up 4 bases and V 7 bases, and 0 bases lay outside the gene matches. The CDR3 spans 12 residues.

This clone was counted once. The CDR3 nucleotides read TGTGCCTGGAGTGTACTGGGCAGGGGCGAGCAGTACTTC. This translates into CAWSVLGRGEQYF. V and J are TRBV30 and TRBJ2-7; D possibly corresponds to TRBD1 (6 bases). Germline lookup yields CDR1 GTSNPN and CDR2 SVGIG (reference sequence). The CDR3 is made up of 13 amino acids. V lost 0 bases and J lost 6, with 12 bases in between.

The gene calls are TRBV28 and TRBJ1-2, with 11 bases identical to TRBD1. The CDR3 spans 17 residues. V was pared by 4 bases and J by 4 bases, with 11 bases of the junction left unmatched. Per germline, CDR1 MDHEN and CDR2 SYDVKM. This CDR3 reads CASSSQDRGPQGYGYTF. The CDR3 nucleotides read TGTGCCAGCAGTTCCCAGGACAGGGGGCCACAAGGCTATGGCTACACCTTC.

This clone came up once. The CDR3 nucleotides are TGTGCCAGCAGCCAAAGAGGGCTAGCGGGAACCTTCAGGGGTACGCAGTATTTT. Protein: CASSQRGLAGTFRGTQYF. J is TRBJ2-3 and V is TRBV3-1 (or the pseudogene TRBV3-2), with 9 bases matching TRBD2. This CDR3 is 18 amino acids long. Trimming at V came to 2 bases and at J to 8 bases, leaving 17 bases not matched to a gene. In germline, CDR1 is LGHDT, CDR2 YNNKEL (reference sequence).

The CDR3 sequence is CASSPITGFRTGTEAFF. The DNA for the CDR3 is TGCGCCAGCAGCCCAATAACAGGCTTTAGAACGGGCACTGAAGCTTTCTTT. This chain uses TRBV5-1 with TRBJ1-1; D might be TRBD1 (5 bases). This CDR3 spans 17 amino acids. Trimming stripped 4 bases from V and 4 bases from J, with 23 bases between. The germline CDR1 and CDR2 sequences are SGHRS and YFSETQ.

V gene TRBV9 combines with J gene TRBJ1-1; 12 bases map to TRBD1. CDR1 and CDR2 (germline): SGDLS, YYNGEE. CDR3 size: 16 residues. Germline trimming cut 4 bases from V and 2 bases from J; bases unmatched to any gene: 6. The CDR3 DNA follows: TGTGCCAGCAGCCTGGGAGGGACAGGGGGCAACACTGAAGCTTTCTTT. Amino acids: CASSLGGTGGNTEAFF. The whole variable domain, remainder taken from reference TRBV9 and TRBJ1-1, is DSGVTQTPKHLITATGQRVTLRCSPRSGDLSVYWYQQSLDQGLQFLIQYYNGEERAKGNILERFSAQQFPDLHSELNLSSLELGDSALYFCASSLGGTGGNTEAFFGQGTRLTVV.

As DNA, the CDR3 is TGTGCCAGCAGCGTAGGGGGGACTACCGCCAATGAGCAGTTCTTC. It translates to CASSVGGTTANEQFF. The rearrangement links TRBV9 to TRBJ2-1; 7 bases map to TRBD2. The CDR3 consists of 15 residues. With V trimmed by 0 bases and J by 6 bases, 6 bases remained unmatched. CDR1 is SGDLS and CDR2 is YYNGEE in the germline V gene.

The CDR3 sequence is CATSDMNGEAFF. CDR3 DNA: TGTGCCACCAGTGACATGAACGGTGAAGCTTTCTTT. The gene calls are TRBV24-1 and TRBJ1-1; D is undetermined. Germline assignment: CDR1 KGHDR and CDR2 SFDVKD. The CDR3 spans 12 residues. V gave up 4 bases and J gave up 7 bases, with 9 bases separating them.

The gene calls are TRBV19 and TRBJ1-2; D call uncertain. The CDR3 extends over 16 amino acids. Germline loops: CDR1 LNHDA, CDR2 SQIVND (reference sequence). V lost 6 bases and J lost 8, with 25 bases in between. The CDR3 nucleotides read TGTGCCAGTAGCGTCCAAGCTCAGCGGGGAGACGAGGGCTACACCTTC. This translates into CASSVQAQRGDEGYTF.

CDR3 region: CASSPQGPSYNEQFF. The CDR3 bases are TGTGCCAGCAGTCCGCAGGGGCCATCCTACAATGAGCAGTTCTTC. This chain uses TRBV27 with TRBJ2-1, with D perhaps TRBD1 (6 bases). The CDR3 is 15 amino acids. Germline loops: CDR1 MNHEY, CDR2 SMNVEV (reference sequence). Trimming removed 5 bases at V and 1 base at J, with 12 bases between.

J is TRBJ2-5 and V is TRBV5-1, with 8 bases that match TRBD2. Germline values: CDR1 SGHRS, CDR2 YFSETQ. With 2 bases clipped from V and 5 bases from J, the junction kept 2 bases outside the gene matches. The CDR3 consists of 13 residues. CDR3 in DNA: TGCGCCAGCAGCTTTAGCGGGGTCGAGACCCAGTACTTC. Amino acids: CASSFSGVETQYF.

DNA of the CDR3: TGTGCCAGCAGCCAGGCATCTGGCTACACCTTC. Its translation: CASSQASGYTF. The chain links TRBV3-1 (or the pseudogene TRBV3-2) to TRBJ1-2; D is unclear. Per germline, CDR1 LGHDT and CDR2 YNNKEL (reference sequence). The V and J ends lost 3 bases and 7 bases respectively, with 6 bases between them. CDR3 length equals 11 residues.